This TCR beta chain appears in the sequencing data of a study of T-cell reconstitution after alpha-beta-depleted transplantation in children. Unique molecular identifiers were incorporated during preparation of the TCRbeta library. MiXCR, run by TCRdb on the PCR reads, gives a single entry per CDR3 protein. The sample has fewer than 500,000 distinct CDR3 sequences; roughly 43% are singletons. Study results and limitations: When one year had passed after transplant, most T-cell counts and diversity came from newly produced T cells.

Germline V lookup: CDR1 MNHEY, CDR2 SVGEGT. There are 15 residues in the CDR3. V lost 5 bases and J lost 2, with 15 bases in between. This clonotype appeared many times. What it recognizes is unknown. The chain has TRBV6-2 or TRBV6-3 and TRBJ2-5, with D possibly being TRBD2 (6 bases). This TCR was recovered from a girl aged 2 to 9 with aplastic anemia, due to receive a stem cell transplant. The sequenced sample was PBMCs, obtained before TCRalphabeta/CD19-depleted stem cell transplant. The CDR3 DNA is TGTGCCAGCAGTCCCCTTCGGGGGAAGCAAGAGACCCAGTACTTC. Its translation is CASSPLRGKQETQYF.